This T cell receptor beta chain emerged from a study of blood T cell repertoires in COVID-19 (dated by TCRdb to the early 2020s). About the full investigation: The collaborator samples originated in the United States, Italy and Spain and spanned the acute and convalescent phases of COVID-19. The prospective study material was composed of cDNA or gDNA derived from T cells, B-cell-depleted T cells, or PBMCs. Deeply sampled blood TCRbeta repertoires from subjects exposed to, actively infected with, or recovered from COVID-19 were included in the dataset. The repertoires were made available in a free public database intended to serve as a resource for research on the immune response to SARS-CoV-2. Samples were obtained from the ongoing ImmuneRACE study (first 160 participants) and from some 1,300 subjects provided by 6 global collaborators. A de-identified subject ID, COVID-19 status, age in years and sex were almost always included in the sample metadata. Where available, HLA class I and class II types were obtained from metadata supplied by the sample provider rather than from assay-based typing.

With respect to this clone: Its binding antigen is unknown. No base qualities exist here, and no much larger clone lies one base off it.

TCRbeta CDR3 regions were amplified from genomic DNA using the immunoSEQ Assay, a bias-controlled multiplex PCR. The paper's data handling went like this. The number of nucleated cells in each sample was estimated by amplification of reference gene primers within the assay. To quantify the absolute abundance of each unique TCRbeta CDR3 rearrangement, sequence reads were collapsed and filtered. For each sample, productive Simpson clonality was calculated as the square root of Simpson's diversity index over productive rearrangements. TCRdb stores this immuneACCESS table with in-frame sequences only. Part of the clones is absent; in the studies checked, under half of the shortfall reflects unresolved V genes, and no reason is known for the rest. V and J calls plus clone size are reproduced from that table; the DNA served to infer D and trimming. Recorded for this sample are about 110,000 clones; 80% to 90% of them occurred a single time. Clones ranked in the top ten supply about 30% of the sample.

Collaborating institutions collected whole blood in K2EDTA tubes following their own protocols. For TCRbeta analysis, collaborators shipped samples as frozen whole blood, isolated PBMCs, or DNA extracted from either of those sample types. What the research found in general, with its limitations: The quantity of clinical and demographic metadata differed by source and by participant and was supplied without curation.

Germline trimming: 5 bases from V, 4 bases from J; junction bases outside gene matches: 15. The germline V gene specifies SGHVS as CDR1 and FNYEAQ as CDR2. The CDR3 contains 17 residues, cysteine and phenylalanine counted. Kept here is only the CDR3 DNA, which spans 51 bases and is read in frame from base 1. In this chain, TRBV7-6 is recombined with TRBJ2-7; the central 9 bases match TRBD1. This clonotype was sampled from a woman older than 75 with acute or convalescent COVID-19. Sequenced material: peripheral blood. DNA sequence: TGTGCCAGCAGCCCAGGCGGGCTGTGGGACAGGGAGTACGAGCAGTACTTC. Its amino acids are CASSPGGLWDREYEQYF.